Detailed here is one T cell receptor (beta chain). What it recognizes is unknown. Additional DNA sequences in this sample encode the identical CDR3. The study ran its PCR with 60 Vbeta and 13 Jbeta primers. Clones were read by immunoSEQ multiplex PCR, and TCRdb kept only the in-frame ones, dropping some. The table includes roughly 90,000 clones, about 88% detected once. These donors counted as nominally healthy when sampled, but unrecorded immune exposures were likely. This sample was taken from a study of cytomegalovirus exposure and HLA in healthy donors. Points from the study as a whole: Later, an analysis showed that TCR beta chains associated with HLA were more clonally expanded than others that were equally common. It is likely that the observed cluster of highly shared sequence variants was a sequencing artifact. Later analysis suggested links between common viral pathogens and several top significant clusters.

Germline CDR1 and CDR2: LNHNV and YYDKDF (reference sequence). The CDR3 has 15 amino acids. V was clipped by 0 bases and J by 6 bases, with 11 bases between them. The chain recombines TRBV15 with TRBJ2-2, with a possible D match to TRBD2 (5 bases). This clonotype originated in a man between 18 and 35 years old in good health and CMV-seronegative. The material sequenced was PBMCs. The CDR3 here is CATSRDATSAGELFF. The CDR3 bases are TGTGCCACCAGCAGAGATGCTACTAGTGCCGGGGAGCTGTTTTTT.